Detailed here is one TCR beta chain. Its matching antigen is unknown. With a much larger clone just one base away, this may be a read error. These data originate in a study of tumor-infiltrating lymphocytes in primary liver carcinoma. Across the study: Between 4.2 and 10 cm across, the tumors were all of stage T1-T3 N0M0.

Study-wide results and caveats: The study found a significantly higher top-250-clone fraction in tumors than in blood (p = 0.039). Overlap between tumor regions exceeded overlap of tumor with adjacent tissue or blood.

TCR beta cDNA was prepared out of roughly 500 ng total RNA by means of a constant-region primer. Three nested multiplex PCR rounds of slightly modified ARM-PCR generated TCR beta libraries. Running around 9 cycles apiece, the first two PCR rounds relied on TRBV1-TRBV30 forward primers together with a C-beta reverse primer. TCRdb re-derived calls from the multiplex PCR reads in MiXCR, one entry per CDR3 protein. The data hold some 320,000 distinct CDR3 sequences, with roughly two thirds observed a single time. Unsorted whole blood supplied the blood RNA, and germline DNA was isolated too. They drew four milliliters of peripheral blood before surgery. Germline V lookup: CDR1 SGHAT, CDR2 FQNNGV. Trimming shortened V by 9 bases and J by 1 base, and 15 bases separated the two germline ends. The CDR3 loop spans 14 amino acids.

This rearrangement joins TRBV11-2 to TRBJ2-5; possibly TRBD1 for D (5 bases). This receptor was taken from a man aged 40-50 years with primary liver carcinoma and hepatitis B virus infection. The sequencing input was peripheral blood. CDR3 sequence reads: CARSPRVFQETQYF. DNA for the CDR3: TGTGCCAGGAGCCCCAGGGTTTTCCAAGAGACCCAGTACTTC.